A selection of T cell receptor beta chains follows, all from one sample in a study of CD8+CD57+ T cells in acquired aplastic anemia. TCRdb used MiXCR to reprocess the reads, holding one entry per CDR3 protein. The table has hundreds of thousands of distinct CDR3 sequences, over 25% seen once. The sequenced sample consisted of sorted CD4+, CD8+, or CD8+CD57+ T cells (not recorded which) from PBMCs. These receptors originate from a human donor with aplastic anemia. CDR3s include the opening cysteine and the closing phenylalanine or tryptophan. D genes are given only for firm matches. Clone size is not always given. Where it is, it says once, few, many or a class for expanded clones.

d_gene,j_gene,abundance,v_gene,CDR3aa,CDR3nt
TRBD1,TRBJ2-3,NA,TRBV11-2,CASSPTDRDKHTDTQYF,TGTGCCAGCAGCCCGACGGACAGGGATAAACACACAGATACGCAGTATTTT
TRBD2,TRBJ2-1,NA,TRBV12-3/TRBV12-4,CASSLRPPLLAGGPNEQFF,TGTGCCAGCAGTTTACGACCCCCCCTCCTAGCGGGAGGGCCTAATGAGCAGTTCTTC
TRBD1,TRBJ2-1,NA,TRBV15,CATSRETGDNEQFF,TGTGCCACCAGCAGAGAGACAGGGGACAATGAGCAGTTCTTC
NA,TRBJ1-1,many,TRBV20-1,CSARDRQPNTEAFF,TGCAGTGCTAGAGATCGGCAGCCTAACACTGAAGCTTTCTTT
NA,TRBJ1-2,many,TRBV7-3,CASSLNPSRGYTF,TGTGCCAGCAGCTTAAACCCTTCGCGTGGCTACACCTTC
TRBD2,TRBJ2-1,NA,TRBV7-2,CASSLVREGYNEQFF,TGTGCCAGCAGCTTAGTGCGGGAGGGCTACAATGAGCAGTTCTTC
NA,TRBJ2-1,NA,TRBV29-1,CSARAGKFYNEQFF,TGCAGCGCCAGAGCAGGAAAATTCTACAATGAGCAGTTCTTC
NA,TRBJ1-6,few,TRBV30,CAWSLKGHRNSPLHF,TGTGCCTGGAGTCTAAAGGGACATCGTAATTCACCCCTCCACTTT
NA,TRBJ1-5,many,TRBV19,CASSRRQDGLQPQHF,TGTGCCAGTAGTAGGAGACAGGACGGGCTTCAGCCCCAGCATTTT
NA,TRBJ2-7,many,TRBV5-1,CASRRGATEGEQYF,TGCGCCAGCAGGAGAGGGGCCACCGAGGGCGAGCAGTACTTC
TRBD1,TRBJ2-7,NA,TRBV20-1,CSARGLVISDRGAYEQYF,TGCAGTGCTAGAGGGCTAGTTATCTCCGACAGGGGGGCTTACGAGCAGTACTTC
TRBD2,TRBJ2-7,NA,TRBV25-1,CASSTGRLAGSYEQYF,TGTGCCAGCTCAACAGGGAGGCTAGCGGGGTCCTACGAGCAGTACTTC
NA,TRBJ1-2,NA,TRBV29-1,CSVQEGGYTF,TGCAGCGTTCAGGAGGGCGGCTACACCTTC
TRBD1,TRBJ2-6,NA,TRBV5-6,CASSFRTGRTGANVLTF,TGTGCCAGCAGCTTTAGGACAGGTCGGACTGGGGCCAACGTCCTGACTTTC
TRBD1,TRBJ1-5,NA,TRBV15,CATSRRDREDYSNQLQHF,TGTGCCACCAGCAGACGGGACAGGGAGGACTATAGCAATCAGCTCCAGCATTTT
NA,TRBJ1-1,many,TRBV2,CARGGTANTEAFF,TGTGCCAGGGGAGGGACGGCGAACACTGAAGCTTTCTTT
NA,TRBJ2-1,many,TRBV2,CASSEALFEDSSYNEQFF,TGTGCCAGCAGTGAAGCGCTTTTTGAGGACAGCTCCTACAATGAGCAGTTCTTC
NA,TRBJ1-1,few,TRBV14,CASSQDFGLQNTEAFF,TGTGCCAGCAGCCAAGATTTCGGACTCCAGAACACTGAAGCTTTCTTT
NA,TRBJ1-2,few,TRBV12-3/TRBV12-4,CASSRDPRAGGYTF,TGTGCCAGCAGCCGGGACCCAAGGGCGGGTGGCTACACCTTC
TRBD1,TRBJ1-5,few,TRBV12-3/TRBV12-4,CASGGQGRRPQHF,TGTGCCAGCGGGGGACAGGGGCGTCGGCCCCAGCATTTT
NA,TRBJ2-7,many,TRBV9,CASSVEPSLHEQYF,TGTGCCAGCAGCGTAGAACCCTCGCTCCACGAGCAGTACTTC
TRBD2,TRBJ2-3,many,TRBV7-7,CASSPGLAITDTQYF,TGTGCTAGCAGCCCCGGACTAGCGATCACAGATACGCAGTATTTT
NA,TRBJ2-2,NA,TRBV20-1,CSARLALPNTGELFF,TGCAGTGCTAGACTAGCTCTACCGAACACCGGGGAGCTGTTTTTT
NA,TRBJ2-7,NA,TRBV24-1,CASFGQAYEQYF,TGTGCTAGCTTCGGACAAGCCTACGAGCAGTACTTC
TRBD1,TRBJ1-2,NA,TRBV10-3,CAISGAGGGYGCTF,TGTGCCATCAGTGGGGCAGGGGGCGGCTATGGCTGCACCTTC
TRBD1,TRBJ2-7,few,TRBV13,CASSLRDRTYEQYF,TGTGCCAGCAGCTTAAGGGACAGGACCTACGAGCAGTACTTC
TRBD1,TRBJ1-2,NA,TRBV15,CATSRGRTGAAPYGYTF,TGTGCCACCAGCAGAGGAAGGACAGGGGCAGCACCCTATGGCTACACCTTC
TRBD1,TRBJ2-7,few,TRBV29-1,CSVDTGEEQYF,TGCAGCGTTGATACAGGGGAGGAGCAGTACTTC